Below are 15 T cell receptor beta chains sequenced from a single sample in a study of T cells in Graves' hyperthyroidism and ophthalmopathy. RNA transcripts yielded amplified TCR beta CDR3 regions. Initially, a first-round RT-PCR of the TCR CDR3 employed the HTBI primer set. TCRdb re-analysed the multiplex PCR reads in MiXCR, keeping a single row per CDR3 protein. The data show a few hundred thousand distinct CDR3 sequences, 15% to 19% seen once. The sample consisted of blood. The source of these receptors is a woman aged 25 to 39 with Graves' hyperthyroidism.

This clonotype was seen many times. This chain links TRBV13 with TRBJ2-6; maybe TRBD2 (6 bases). The CDR3 is made up of 16 amino acids. Germline loops: CDR1 PRHDT, CDR2 FYEKMQ (reference sequence). V lost 3 bases, J lost 2 bases, and 11 bases lay in between. The CDR3: CASSFPGGTGANVLTF. The CDR3 coding sequence is TGTGCCAGCAGCTTTCCCGGGGGAACTGGGGCCAACGTCCTGACTTTC.

There are many counts of this clonotype. The V and J genes are TRBV7-8 and TRBJ2-4, with 7 bases matching TRBD2. Looked up from germline, CDR1 is SGHVS and CDR2 is FQNEAQ. V trimming: 5 bases; J trimming: 6 bases; junction bases outside the gene matches: 10. The CDR3 has 15 amino acids. In nucleotides, the CDR3 is TGTGCCAGCAGCCTCCGGGGGGTGGACGGAAACATTCAGTACTTC. Translated: CASSLRGVDGNIQYF. The full variable domain, in which reference TRBV7-8 and TRBJ2-4 provide the parts outside the CDR3, is GAGVSQSPRYKVAKRGQDVALRCDPISGHVSLFWYQQALGQGPEFLTYFQNEAQLDKSGLPSDRFFAERPEGSVSTLKIQRTQQEDSAVYLCASSLRGVDGNIQYFGAGTRLSVL.

This clonotype appeared many times. The chain recombines TRBV7-9 with TRBJ2-1; 8 bases align to TRBD2. This CDR3 is built from 15 residues. CDR1 is SEHNR, CDR2 FQNEAQ, per germline (reference sequence). V lost 7 bases, J lost 2 bases, and 7 bases stayed unmatched. Here the CDR3 DNA reads TGTGCCAGCACGTTCAGCGGGAGACCCTACAATGAGCAGTTCTTC. This translates into CASTFSGRPYNEQFF. The full variable domain, with the rest looked up from reference TRBV7-9 and TRBJ2-1, is DTGVSQNPRHKITKRGQNVTFRCDPISEHNRLYWYRQTLGQGPEFLTYFQNEAQLEKSRLLSDRFSAERPKGSFSTLEIQRTEQGDSAMYLCASTFSGRPYNEQFFGPGTRLTVL.

This clonotype has ten or more counts. The chain employs TRBV7-2 and TRBJ1-6; 12 bases are a match to TRBD1. This CDR3 has 16 amino acids. Looked up from germline, CDR1 is SGHTA and CDR2 is FQGNSA. V dropped 4 bases and J dropped 6; count of bases not matched to a gene: 4. The CDR3 spells CASSSAGQGANSPLHF. CDR3 in DNA: TGTGCCAGCAGCTCGGCGGGACAGGGGGCTAATTCACCCCTCCACTTT.

Only a few counts were recorded for this clonotype. This chain links TRBV10-3 with TRBJ2-1; either TRBD1 or TRBD2 may supply D (6 bases each). The V end lost 0 bases, the J end lost 7 bases, and 22 bases lay between the germline ends. The germline gives CDR1 ENHRY, CDR2 SYGVKD. This CDR3 is 18 amino acids long. As DNA, the CDR3 is TGTGCCATCAGTGAGTCGATGGGGGCGCTGGGGGCGGGGAATGAGCAGTTCTTC. It yields the protein CAISESMGALGAGNEQFF.

The table lists this clonotype with a few counts. The J gene is TRBJ1-1, the V gene TRBV15; D may be TRBD1 (5 bases). V was clipped by 1 base and J by 1 base, with 7 bases between them. The CDR3 is 14 residues long. Germline V gene sequence: CDR1 LNHNV, CDR2 YYDKDF (reference sequence). CDR3 loop: CATSRVGGNTEAFF. The CDR3 DNA follows: TGTGCCACCAGCAGAGTTGGGGGGAACACTGAAGCTTTCTTT.

This clonotype was picked up a small number of times. Here the CDR3 DNA reads TGTGCCAGCAGTCCTTGGGGAGGGACTTCGAACACCGGGGAGCTGTTTTTT. It codes for CASSPWGGTSNTGELFF. This sequence joins TRBV7-8 and TRBJ2-2; 7 bases align to TRBD2. This CDR3 spans 17 amino acids. CDR1 is SGHVS, CDR2 FQNEAQ, per germline. V was clipped by 6 bases and J by 0 bases; unmatched bases: 10. The whole variable domain, filled in from reference TRBV7-8 and TRBJ2-2, reads GAGVSQSPRYKVAKRGQDVALRCDPISGHVSLFWYQQALGQGPEFLTYFQNEAQLDKSGLPSDRFFAERPEGSVSTLKIQRTQQEDSAVYLCASSPWGGTSNTGELFFGEGSRLTVL.

At least ten counts were recorded for this clonotype. The rearrangement links TRBV29-1 to TRBJ2-7; 7 bases map to TRBD2. Per germline, CDR1 SQVTM and CDR2 ANQGSEA. The CDR3 runs to 12 residues. Trimming removed 2 bases from V and 5 bases from J; junction bases left unmatched: 3. The CDR3 DNA sequence: TGCAGCGTTGAACTCAGCGGGGACGAGCAGTACTTC. Translated: CSVELSGDEQYF.

The rearrangement joins TRBV6-2 or TRBV6-3 to TRBJ1-5; 8 bases agree with TRBD1. Germline assignment: CDR1 MNHEY and CDR2 SVGEGT. CDR3 size: 14 residues. The V gene end was trimmed by 6 bases and the J gene end by 7 bases; junction bases not matched to a gene: 8. The CDR3 nucleotides read TGTGCCAGCAGCACTCGACAGGGGAGGCAGCCCCAGCATTTT. Its protein product is CASSTRQGRQPQHF.

At least ten counts were recorded for this clonotype. The chain couples TRBV7-2 to TRBJ2-7; D is possibly TRBD1 (6 bases). Trimming stripped 2 bases from V and 2 bases from J, with 13 bases between. Germline loops: CDR1 SGHTA, CDR2 FQGNSA. The CDR3 extends over 15 amino acids. The CDR3 protein is CASSLTPGQTYEQYF. CDR3 bases: TGTGCCAGCAGCTTAACACCAGGACAGACCTACGAGCAGTACTTC.

This clonotype turned up a few times. The rearrangement links TRBV9 to TRBJ2-7; D may be TRBD2 (6 bases). Germline CDR1 is SGDLS and CDR2 is YYNGEE. The CDR3 loop spans 15 amino acids. The germline V and J ends were trimmed by 0 bases and 6 bases, with 16 bases remaining between them. CDR3 sequence: CASSVEERVGSEQYF. In DNA form, the CDR3 reads TGTGCCAGCAGCGTAGAAGAGCGGGTCGGGAGCGAGCAGTACTTC.

The DNA of the CDR3 is TGTGCCAGCAGTGTGACTAGCGGGCGATTAGATACGCAGTATTTT. This codes for CASSVTSGRLDTQYF. The chain couples TRBV6-4 to TRBJ2-3; TRBD2 matches at 10 bases. J gave up 5 bases and V 4 bases, and 6 bases lay outside the gene matches. Germline assignment: CDR1 MRHNA and CDR2 SNTAGT. The length of the CDR3 is 15 residues.

A few counts support this clonotype. V usage is TRBV9 and J usage is TRBJ2-1; 15 bases map to TRBD2. The CDR3 is 17 amino acids. Trimming at V came to 3 bases and at J to 2 bases, leaving 3 bases not matched to a gene. The germline V gene has CDR1 SGDLS and CDR2 YYNGEE. This CDR3 reads CASSGTSGRVPYNEQFF. The CDR3 nucleotides read TGTGCCAGCAGCGGGACTAGCGGGAGGGTCCCCTACAATGAGCAGTTCTTC.

This clonotype was seen many times. CDR3 region: CASSSRQGASYNEQFF. The CDR3 DNA is TGCGCCAGCAGCTCAAGACAGGGGGCCTCCTACAATGAGCAGTTCTTC. The chain has TRBV5-1 and TRBJ2-1; 10 bases match TRBD1. The CDR3 length is 16 residues. J was trimmed by 0 bases and V by 3 bases; bases with no gene match: 3. Germline-derived CDR1 and CDR2 are SGHRS and YFSETQ.

For this clonotype: A much larger clone sits a single nucleotide away, making a read error possible. The rearrangement links TRBV20-1 to TRBJ2-5, with 9 bases that match TRBD2. CDR3 length: 16 residues. J gave up 2 bases and V 1 base, and 8 bases lay outside the gene matches. Germline V gene data show CDR1 as DFQATT and CDR2 as SNEGSKA (reference sequence). CDR3 in DNA: TGCAGTGCTAGAGCTAGCGGGAACGGCGCTCAAGAGACCCAGTACTTC. Amino acids: CSARASGNGAQETQYF.